A single sample gave rise to the 17 T cell receptor beta chains below, sequenced in a study of T-cell reconstitution after alpha-beta-depleted transplantation in children. Unique molecular identifiers were incorporated when the TCRbeta library was constructed. TCRdb redid the calling of the PCR reads with MiXCR, one entry per CDR3 protein. The data show 500,000 to 600,000 distinct CDR3 sequences, 27% seen once. The material sequenced was PBMCs, taken before TCRalphabeta/CD19-depleted stem cell transplant. The receptors come from a boy under two years old with Wiskott-Aldrich syndrome, due to receive a stem cell transplant.

This clonotype occurred once. The chain's CDR3 is CAVGLAGGSYNEQFF. Here the CDR3 DNA reads TGTGCCGTCGGACTAGCGGGAGGCTCCTACAATGAGCAGTTCTTC. The rearrangement joins TRBV10-3 to TRBJ2-1; 14 nucleotides align to TRBD2. Looked up from germline, CDR1 is ENHRY and CDR2 is SYGVKD. The CDR3 length is 15 residues. Trimming at V came to 11 bases and at J to 0 bases, leaving 3 bases not matched to a gene.

The sample holds a few counts of this clonotype. The chain has TRBV20-1 and TRBJ2-7; 7 bases agree with TRBD2. Trimming cost V 1 base and J 4 bases; bases outside gene matches: 10. CDR1 and CDR2 from the germline V gene are DFQATT and SNEGSKA (reference sequence). The CDR3 extends over 15 amino acids. The CDR3 spells CSARVRVMGGYEQYF. DNA for the CDR3: TGCAGTGCTAGAGTGCGTGTGATGGGGGGGTACGAGCAGTACTTC.

The rearrangement links TRBV7-2 to TRBJ1-4; D uncertain. The V and J ends lost 6 bases and 0 bases respectively, with 11 bases between them. The CDR3 extends over 15 amino acids. Germline V gives CDR1 SGHTA, CDR2 FQGNSA. Here the CDR3 reads CASRATGATNEKLFF. CDR3 nucleotide sequence: TGTGCCAGCAGGGCCACGGGAGCAACTAATGAAAAACTGTTTTTT.

This chain connects TRBV5-1 to TRBJ2-7; 8 bases are shared with TRBD1. In germline, CDR1 is SGHRS, CDR2 YFSETQ. This CDR3 region has 16 residues. After removal of 4 bases from V and 3 bases from J, the junction contained 12 bases not matched to a gene. This chain's CDR3 is CASSLSDRAFYYEQYF. DNA of the CDR3: TGCGCCAGCAGCCTGTCGGACAGGGCCTTTTACTACGAGCAGTACTTC.

This sequence joins TRBV25-1 and TRBJ2-3, with a weak D call TRBD2 (6 bases). Trimming took off 7 bases at V and 2 bases at J, with 13 bases between the two ends. The CDR3 length is 14 residues. The germline CDR1 and CDR2 sequences are MGHDK and SYGVNS. The CDR3 spells CASTGMGLTDTQYF. The CDR3 DNA reads TGTGCCAGCACCGGAATGGGACTCACAGATACGCAGTATTTT.

This chain links TRBV20-1 with TRBJ2-6; no clear D gene. V was cut by 6 bases and J by 3 bases, with 15 bases left in between. This CDR3 spans 15 amino acids. CDR1 and CDR2 (germline): DFQATT, SNEGSKA (reference sequence). The CDR3 DNA follows: TGCAGTGCGACCCAACGGACGGGTGGGGCCAACGTCCTGACTTTC. Translated, it gives CSATQRTGGANVLTF.

This clonotype appeared a few times. The rearrangement joins TRBV12-3 or TRBV12-4 to TRBJ2-3; no definite D call. Trimming pared 3 bases from V and 6 bases from J, leaving 7 bases between. The CDR3 length is 12 residues. The CDR3 here is CASSFGLDTQYF. Here the CDR3 DNA reads TGTGCCAGCAGTTTTGGCTTGGATACGCAGTATTTT.

This clonotype was counted only a few times. V gene TRBV20-1 combines with J gene TRBJ2-5, with TRBD2 matching over 12 bases. CDR3 length equals 18 residues. Germline CDR1 and CDR2: DFQATT and SNEGSKA (reference sequence). J lost 9 bases, V lost 0 bases, and 17 bases had no gene match. This chain's CDR3 is CSAREWTSGNVIGGSQYF. CDR3 in DNA: TGCAGTGCTAGAGAGTGGACTAGCGGGAATGTTATTGGTGGGTCCCAGTACTTC.

The chain couples TRBV24-1 to TRBJ2-3; D is ambiguous. V was shortened by 12 bases and J by 6 bases, with 9 bases between the two germline ends. Germline assignment: CDR1 KGHDR and CDR2 SFDVKD. This CDR3 is built from 10 residues. The CDR3 DNA reads as TGTGCCCCAATTAGGGATACGCAGTATTTT. Encoded protein: CAPIRDTQYF.

The chain joins TRBV5-1 to TRBJ2-1, with TRBD2 matching 7 bases. CDR1 and CDR2 (germline): SGHRS, YFSETQ. With V trimmed by 4 bases and J by 6 bases, 10 bases remained unmatched. This CDR3 is built from 15 residues. Here the CDR3 reads CASSPGTNFLNEQFF. The CDR3 DNA sequence: TGCGCCAGCAGCCCCGGGACTAACTTCCTCAATGAGCAGTTCTTC.

This clonotype was seen ten or more times. The chain couples TRBV12-3 or TRBV12-4 to TRBJ2-2; D is uncertain. The CDR3 extends over 14 amino acids. Trimming removed 1 base at V and 1 base at J, with 4 bases between. This chain's CDR3 is CASSLGVNTGELFF. The CDR3 DNA reads as TGTGCCAGCAGTTTAGGTGTGAACACCGGGGAGCTGTTTTTT.

The gene calls are TRBV5-1 and TRBJ2-1; 9 bases align to TRBD2. The CDR3 spans 16 residues. Germline V gives CDR1 SGHRS, CDR2 YFSETQ. The trim removed 0 bases at V and 9 bases at J, leaving 10 bases unmatched. In DNA form, the CDR3 reads TGCGCCAGCAGCTTGGCCCTAGGATCAGCGGGAGGTGAGCAGTTCTTC. It codes for CASSLALGSAGGEQFF.

The DNA for the CDR3 is TGCGCCAGCAGCTTCCCTAGCGGGAGCCAGAATGAGCAGTTCTTC. Its translation is CASSFPSGSQNEQFF. The rearrangement joins TRBV5-1 to TRBJ2-1; 10 bases are shared with TRBD2. The germline V gene has CDR1 SGHRS and CDR2 YFSETQ. The CDR3 sequence is 15 residues long. Trimming cost V 2 bases and J 7 bases; bases outside gene matches: 6.

The rearrangement links TRBV20-1 to TRBJ1-2; 10 bases map to TRBD1. This CDR3 is 17 amino acids long. The germline gives CDR1 DFQATT, CDR2 SNEGSKA (reference sequence). The trim removed 6 bases at V and 1 base at J, leaving 14 bases unmatched. Here the CDR3 DNA reads TGCAGTGCCGCGCCAGCACAAGGACAGGGGGTTAACTATGGCTACACCTTC. This gives the protein CSAAPAQGQGVNYGYTF.

This clonotype was seen once. V usage is TRBV28 and J usage is TRBJ1-4, with 10 bases fitting TRBD1. The V and J ends lost 5 bases and 8 bases, in that order; junction bases with no gene match: 8. CDR3 length equals 15 residues. The germline V gene encodes CDR1 MDHEN and CDR2 SYDVKM. The CDR3 sequence is CASSRLGQGFEKLFF. For the CDR3, the DNA is TGTGCCAGCAGTCGGTTGGGACAGGGGTTCGAAAAACTGTTTTTT.

This chain joins TRBV4-2 and TRBJ2-1; 8 nucleotides agree with TRBD2. Germline V lookup: CDR1 LGHNA, CDR2 YNFKEQ. The junction had 8 bases not matched to a gene; V was cut back by 2 bases and J by 2 bases. The CDR3 is made up of 17 amino acids. For the CDR3, the DNA is TGTGCCAGCAGCCAAAAGGGAGGCGGGAGGACCTACAATGAGCAGTTCTTC. Translating gives CASSQKGGGRTYNEQFF.

The genes are TRBV12-3 or TRBV12-4 and TRBJ2-1, with 10 bases aligning to TRBD2. V lost 0 bases and J lost 10; bases outside the gene matches: 6. This CDR3 contains 15 residues. CDR3 region: CASSLAGTSASEQFF. The CDR3 nucleotides read TGTGCCAGCAGTTTAGCCGGGACTAGCGCTTCAGAGCAGTTCTTC.